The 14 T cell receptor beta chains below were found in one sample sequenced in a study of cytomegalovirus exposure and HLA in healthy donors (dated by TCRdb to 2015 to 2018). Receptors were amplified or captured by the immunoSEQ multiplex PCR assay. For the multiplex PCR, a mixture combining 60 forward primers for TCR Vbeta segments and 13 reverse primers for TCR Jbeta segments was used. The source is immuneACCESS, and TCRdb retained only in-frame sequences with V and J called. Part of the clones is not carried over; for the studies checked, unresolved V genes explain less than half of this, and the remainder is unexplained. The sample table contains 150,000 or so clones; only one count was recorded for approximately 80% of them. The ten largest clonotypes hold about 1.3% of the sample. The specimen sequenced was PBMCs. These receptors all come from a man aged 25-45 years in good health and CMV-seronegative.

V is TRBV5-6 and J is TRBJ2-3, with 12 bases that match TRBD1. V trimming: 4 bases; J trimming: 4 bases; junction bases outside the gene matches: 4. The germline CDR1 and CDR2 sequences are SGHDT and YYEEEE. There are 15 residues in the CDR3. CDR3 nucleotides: TGTGCCAGCAGCCCGGGACAGGGGGCATCAGATACGCAGTATTTT. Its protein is CASSPGQGASDTQYF. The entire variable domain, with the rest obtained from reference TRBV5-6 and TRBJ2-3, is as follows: DAGVTQSPTHLIKTRGQQVTLRCSPKSGHDTVSWYQQALGQGPQFIFQYYEEEERQRGNFPDRFSGHQFPNYSSELNVNALLLGDSALYLCASSPGQGASDTQYFGPGTRLTVL.

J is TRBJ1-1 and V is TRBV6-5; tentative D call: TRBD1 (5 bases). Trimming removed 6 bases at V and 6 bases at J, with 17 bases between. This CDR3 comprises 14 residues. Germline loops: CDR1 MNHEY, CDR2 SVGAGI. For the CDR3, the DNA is TGTGCCAGCAGCGGGACGGGGGGTGGCTCTGAAGCTTTCTTT. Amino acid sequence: CASSGTGGGSEAFF.

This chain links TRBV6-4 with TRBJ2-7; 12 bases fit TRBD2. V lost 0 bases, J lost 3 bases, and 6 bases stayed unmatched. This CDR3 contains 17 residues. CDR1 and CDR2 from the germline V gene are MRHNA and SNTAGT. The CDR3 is CASSDSGTSGQDYEQYF. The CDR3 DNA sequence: TGTGCCAGCAGTGACTCCGGGACTAGCGGGCAAGACTACGAGCAGTACTTC.

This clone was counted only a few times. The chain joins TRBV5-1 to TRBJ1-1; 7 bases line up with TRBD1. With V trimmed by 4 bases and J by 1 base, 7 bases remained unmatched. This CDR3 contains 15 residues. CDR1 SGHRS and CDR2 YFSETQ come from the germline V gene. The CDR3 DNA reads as TGCGCCAGCAGCACGTCGGGGACAGCGAACACTGAAGCTTTCTTT. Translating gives CASSTSGTANTEAFF.

The CDR3 DNA follows: TGTGCCTGGAGTGTACAACTTGGCGGGGGATCAGATACGCAGTATTTT. The encoded protein is CAWSVQLGGGSDTQYF. The rearrangement uses TRBV30 and TRBJ2-3, with 7 bases identical to TRBD2. The V gene's germline CDR1 is GTSNPN and CDR2 SVGIG (reference sequence). The V gene end was trimmed by 0 bases and the J gene end by 4 bases; junction bases not matched to a gene: 10. The CDR3 length is 16 residues.

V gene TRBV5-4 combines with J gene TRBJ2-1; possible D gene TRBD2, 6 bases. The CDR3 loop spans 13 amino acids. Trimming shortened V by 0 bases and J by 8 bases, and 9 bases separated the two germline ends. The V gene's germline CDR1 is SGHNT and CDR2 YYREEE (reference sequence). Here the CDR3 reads CASSLASVDEQFF. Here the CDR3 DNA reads TGTGCCAGCAGCTTGGCTAGCGTCGATGAGCAGTTCTTC. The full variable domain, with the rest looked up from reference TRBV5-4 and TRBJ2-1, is ETGVTQSPTHLIKTRGQQVTLRCSSQSGHNTVSWYQQALGQGPQFIFQYYREEENGRGNFPPRFSGLQFPNYSSELNVNALELDDSALYLCASSLASVDEQFFGPGTRLTVL.

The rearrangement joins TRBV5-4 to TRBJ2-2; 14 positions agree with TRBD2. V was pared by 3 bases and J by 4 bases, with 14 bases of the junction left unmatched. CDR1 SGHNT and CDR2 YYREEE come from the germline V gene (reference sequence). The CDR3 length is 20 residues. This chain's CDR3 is CASSSVSGLAGVGPTGELFF. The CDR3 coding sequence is TGTGCCAGCAGCTCGGTATCGGGACTAGCGGGAGTCGGGCCCACCGGGGAGCTGTTTTTT.

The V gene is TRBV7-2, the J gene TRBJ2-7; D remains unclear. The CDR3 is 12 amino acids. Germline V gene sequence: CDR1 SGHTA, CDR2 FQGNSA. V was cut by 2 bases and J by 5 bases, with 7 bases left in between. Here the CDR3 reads CASSLTVHEQYF. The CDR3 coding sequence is TGTGCCAGCAGCTTAACAGTTCACGAGCAGTACTTC.

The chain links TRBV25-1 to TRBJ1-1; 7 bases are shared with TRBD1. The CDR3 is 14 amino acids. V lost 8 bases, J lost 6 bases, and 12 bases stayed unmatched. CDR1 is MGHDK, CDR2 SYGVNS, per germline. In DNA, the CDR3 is TGTGCCAGCTCATCGACAGGGATCGGCGCTGAAGCTTTCTTT. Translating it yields CASSSTGIGAEAFF. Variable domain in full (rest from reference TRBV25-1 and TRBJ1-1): EADIYQTPRYLVIGTGKKITLECSQTMGHDKMYWYQQDPGMELHLIHYSYGVNSTEKGDLSSESTVSRIRTEHFPLTLESARPSHTSQYLCASSSTGIGAEAFFGQGTRLTVV.

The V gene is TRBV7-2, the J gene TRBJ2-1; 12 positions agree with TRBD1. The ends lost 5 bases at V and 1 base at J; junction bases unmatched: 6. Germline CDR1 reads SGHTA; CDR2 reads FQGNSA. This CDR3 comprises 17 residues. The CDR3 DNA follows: TGTGCCAGCAGCCGACGGGACAGGGGGCAATCCTACAATGAGCAGTTCTTC. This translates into CASSRRDRGQSYNEQFF.

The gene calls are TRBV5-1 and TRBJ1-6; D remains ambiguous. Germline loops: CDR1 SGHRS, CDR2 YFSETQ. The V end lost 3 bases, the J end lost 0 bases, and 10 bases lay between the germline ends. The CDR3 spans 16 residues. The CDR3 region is CASSSGQSSYNSPLHF. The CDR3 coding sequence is TGCGCCAGCAGCTCGGGTCAGAGCTCCTATAATTCACCCCTCCACTTT.

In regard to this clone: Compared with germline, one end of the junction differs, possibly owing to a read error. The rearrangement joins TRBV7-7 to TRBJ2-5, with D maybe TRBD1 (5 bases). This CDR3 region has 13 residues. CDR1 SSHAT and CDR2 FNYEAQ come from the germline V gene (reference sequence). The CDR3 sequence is CASSRLRVETQYF. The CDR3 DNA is TGTGCTAGCAGCCGGCTCAGGGTTGAGACCCAGTACTTC.

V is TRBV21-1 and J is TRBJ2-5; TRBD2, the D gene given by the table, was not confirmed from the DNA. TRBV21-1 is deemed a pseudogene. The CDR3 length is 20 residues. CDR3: CASTICEAGLAGGCSGPQYF. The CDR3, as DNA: TGTGCCAGCACCATCTGTGAGGCGGGGCTAGCGGGAGGGTGCTCAGGGCCCCAGTACTTC.

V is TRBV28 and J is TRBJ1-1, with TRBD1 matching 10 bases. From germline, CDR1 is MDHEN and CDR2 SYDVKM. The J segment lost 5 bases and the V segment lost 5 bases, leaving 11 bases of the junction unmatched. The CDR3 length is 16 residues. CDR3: CASSPNRGQGRTEAFF. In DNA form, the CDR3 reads TGTGCCAGCAGTCCTAACCGGGGACAGGGGCGGACTGAAGCTTTCTTT.